Given below is one TCR beta chain in context. The CDR3 spans 15 residues. Germline-derived CDR1 and CDR2 are MNHEY and SMNVEV (reference sequence). V was clipped by 5 bases and J by 2 bases, with 15 bases between them. The data are from a study of blood T cell repertoires in COVID-19. Under the authors' procedure: Reference gene primer amplification gave estimated nucleated cell counts. Generated by immunoSEQ multiplex PCR, the TCRdb table keeps only in-frame clones and is missing some. Clone size and V and J calls were adopted from that table, with D and trimming inferred from the DNA. The repertoire holds approximately 150,000 clones, with more than 80% as singletons.

The J gene is TRBJ1-2, the V gene TRBV27; tentative D call: TRBD1 (5 bases). This clonotype was sampled from a human donor in a cohort sampled during active COVID-19. Specimen: peripheral blood. The CDR3 coding sequence is TGTGCCAGCAGTCCCAAAGGGGCCGACAACTATGGCTACACCTTC. Its translation: CASSPKGADNYGYTF.